This is a list of T cell receptor beta chains from one sample in a study of T cells in localized non-small cell lung cancer. Clones were sequenced by immunoSEQ multiplex PCR, and TCRdb holds only the in-frame ones, with some missing. The sample lists some 31,000 clones, about 88% occurring once. The sample in question was peripheral blood, obtained before any cancer treatment. These receptors all come from a woman between 40 and 69 years old with stage I lung adenocarcinoma. Each CDR3 is given with its conserved first and last residue. The order of the fields is clone size, J gene, D gene, V gene, CDR3 DNA, CDR3 protein. The D gene is left open where the match is weak. The size field is filled for only some rows; it gives once, few, many or a size class.

>.|TRBJ2-7|.|TRBV11-3
TGTGCCAGCAGCTTCGGCAACTCCTACGAGCAGTACTTC
CASSFGNSYEQYF
>.|TRBJ2-3|TRBD2|TRBV5-1
TGCGCCAGCAGCCCGGGACTAGCAAATACGCAGTATTTT
CASSPGLANTQYF
>.|TRBJ2-3|TRBD1|TRBV19
TGTGCCAGTAGATCACAGGGGGCCGGGGGCACAGATACGCAGTATTTT
CASRSQGAGGTDTQYF
>few|TRBJ2-3|TRBD2|TRBV6-1
TGTGCCAGCAGTGACCTCACTAGCGGTAGCACAGATACGCAGTATTTT
CASSDLTSGSTDTQYF
>.|TRBJ1-1|.|TRBV18
TGTGCCAGCTCACAAGAGACTCATAACACTGAAGCTTTCTTT
CASSQETHNTEAFF
>once|TRBJ1-6|TRBD1|TRBV11-2
TGTGCCAGCAGCGCAGAAGGGGGCTATTCACCCCTCCACTTT
CASSAEGGYSPLHF
>.|TRBJ1-1|.|TRBV5-1
TGCGCCAGCAGCTTGGGATTGGGGGGCGGCACTGAAGCTTTCTTT
CASSLGLGGGTEAFF
>.|TRBJ2-1|TRBD2|TRBV6-6
TGTGCCAGCAGTTACTTGACTAGCGGGGGGGACAATGAGCAGTTCTTC
CASSYLTSGGDNEQFF
>.|TRBJ2-3|.|TRBV11-3
TGTGCCAGCAGCCCCCAAAGGGGTGTCACAGATACGCAGTATTTT
CASSPQRGVTDTQYF
>once|TRBJ1-5|.|TRBV23-1
TGCGCCAGCAGTCAAAGGGGAGTGCTACAGGGCGAAAATCAGCCCCAGCATTTT
CASSQRGVLQGENQPQHF
>.|TRBJ1-2|.|TRBV7-2
TGTGCCAGCAGCTTAGGGTGGGAAGGCTACACCTTC
CASSLGWEGYTF
>.|TRBJ1-4|TRBD1|TRBV2
TGTGCCAGCAGTAAAGACAGGGCAACTAATGAAAAACTGTTTTTT
CASSKDRATNEKLFF
>once|TRBJ1-2|TRBD1|TRBV29-1
TGCAGCGTAGGGACAGGGACTAACTATGGCTACACCTTC
CSVGTGTNYGYTF
>.|TRBJ1-2|.|TRBV6-6
TGTGCCAGCAGTTACGGTCTGAGATATGGCTACACCTTC
CASSYGLRYGYTF
>.|TRBJ2-7|.|TRBV30
TGTGCCTGGAGTCCCCAGGTGGGCGAGCAGTACTTC
CAWSPQVGEQYF
>few|TRBJ1-1|TRBD1|TRBV15
TGTGCCACCAGCAGATTGCAGGGGGCGAAAGACAACACTGAAGCTTTCTTT
CATSRLQGAKDNTEAFF
>.|TRBJ1-5|TRBD1|TRBV28
TGTGCCAGCACCCCAGGGGGGGCACTTAGCAATCAGCCCCAGCATTTT
CASTPGGALSNQPQHF
>.|TRBJ1-4|.|TRBV6-1
TGTGCCAGCCCAAGGCAGGTCGGTGAAAAACTGTTTTTT
CASPRQVGEKLFF
>.|TRBJ1-2|.|TRBV30
TGTGCCTGGAGCCCGCAAGGGGATGGCTACACCTTC
CAWSPQGDGYTF
>.|TRBJ1-6|.|TRBV5-5
TGTGCCAGCAGCTTTGGTGGGGTCTCACCCCTCCACTTT
CASSFGGVSPLHF
>.|TRBJ2-1|TRBD2|TRBV4-1
TGCGCCAGCAGCCAAGATTTCGGGGACTACTCCTACAATGAGCAGTTCTTC
CASSQDFGDYSYNEQFF
>.|TRBJ1-2|.|TRBV4-3
TGCGCCAGCAGCCAAGATCACCCGGGCGGCGGCTACACCTTC
CASSQDHPGGGYTF
>.|TRBJ1-2|.|TRBV10-3
TGTGCCATCAGTGAGCAAGGGGGGCCGGAAAACTATGGCTACACCTTC
CAISEQGGPENYGYTF
>.|TRBJ2-2|TRBD2|TRBV5-1
TGCGCCAGCAGCCCACCGGGGGGGAACACCGGGGAGCTGTTTTTT
CASSPPGGNTGELFF
>.|TRBJ1-2|.|TRBV13
TGTGCCAGCAGCACCCGTCAGGACAACTATGGCTACACCTTC
CASSTRQDNYGYTF
>.|TRBJ1-2|TRBD1|TRBV9
TGTGCCAGCAGCGTAGGACAGGGTGCCTATGGCTACACCTTC
CASSVGQGAYGYTF
>.|TRBJ1-1|.|TRBV7-2
TGTGCCAGCAGCTTAGAGTTCGGAGGTCCTGAAGCTTTCTTT
CASSLEFGGPEAFF
>few|TRBJ2-1|.|TRBV7-3
TGTGCCAGCAGCTTTTATCAAAGCTCCTACAATGAGCAGTTCTTC
CASSFYQSSYNEQFF
>.|TRBJ2-7|.|TRBV6-5
TGTGCCAGCAGTGGAGACACCTACGAGCAGTACTTC
CASSGDTYEQYF
>.|TRBJ2-7|TRBD1|TRBV23-1
TGCGCCAGCAGTCAATTCCGGGACAGGGCCTACGAGCAGTACTTC
CASSQFRDRAYEQYF
>.|TRBJ2-1|.|TRBV6-6
TGTGCCAGCAGGGCACCAAGCTCCTACAATGAGCAGTTCTTC
CASRAPSSYNEQFF
>.|TRBJ2-1|.|TRBV4-3
TGCGCCAGCAGCCAAGATTTTGATCCATACAATGAGCAGTTCTTC
CASSQDFDPYNEQFF
>once|TRBJ2-5|TRBD2|TRBV9
TGTGCCAGCAGCGTAGCCCCGGGACTAGCGGGGGGGCCCATCAAACAAGAGACCCAGTACTTC
CASSVAPGLAGGPIKQETQYF
>.|TRBJ1-5|.|TRBV6-1
TGTGCCAGTGGAAGGGACATAAATCAGCCCCAGCATTTT
CASGRDINQPQHF
>.|TRBJ1-5|.|TRBV7-2
TGTGCCAGCAGCTTACTGGACGAAGGTCAGCCCCAGCATTTT
CASSLLDEGQPQHF
>.|TRBJ2-3|TRBD2|TRBV5-6
TGTGCCAGCAGCGGACTAGCGGGGAGCACAGATACGCAGTATTTT
CASSGLAGSTDTQYF
>.|TRBJ2-3|.|TRBV19
TGTGCCACCTCTTTTGAGACTATCACAGATACGCAGTATTTT
CATSFETITDTQYF
>.|TRBJ2-7|.|TRBV7-2
TGTGCCAGCAGCTCCGGGGCTTGGGAGCAGTACTTC
CASSSGAWEQYF
>once|TRBJ2-2|.|TRBV18
TGTGCCAGCTCACCACCGGGGACGAACACCGGGGAGCTGTTTTTT
CASSPPGTNTGELFF
>.|TRBJ2-5|.|TRBV27
TGTGCCAGCCCACCCCAGGACAGACACCAAGAGACCCAGTACTTC
CASPPQDRHQETQYF
>.|TRBJ1-4|TRBD1|TRBV7-9
TGTGCCAGCAGCTCCGTCGCGGGACAGGGGTTCAAAAAACTGTTTTTT
CASSSVAGQGFKKLFF
>.|TRBJ1-1|.|TRBV7-8
TGTGCCAGCAGCTTACAGAATACAGGGATGAACACTGAAGCTTTCTTT
CASSLQNTGMNTEAFF
>.|TRBJ2-5|TRBD2|TRBV7-9
TGTGCCAGCAGCTTGAGCTCTAGCGGGGGCATCGAGGAGACCCAGTACTTC
CASSLSSSGGIEETQYF
>once|TRBJ1-5|.|TRBV27
TGTGCCAGCAGTTTCGGAGGGGACAATCAGCCCCAGCATTTT
CASSFGGDNQPQHF
>few|TRBJ1-1|.|TRBV6-5
TGTGCCAGCAGCCCAGCCCCATCGCTGAACACTGAAGCTTTCTTT
CASSPAPSLNTEAFF
>.|TRBJ1-2|.|TRBV30
TGTGCCTGGAGTCGGCAGGTAAACGGCTACACCTTC
CAWSRQVNGYTF
>few|TRBJ2-2|TRBD1|TRBV4-3
TGCGCCAGCAGGATGGGACAGGGGTACACCGGGGAGCTGTTTTTT
CASRMGQGYTGELFF
>.|TRBJ1-2|.|TRBV27
TGTGCCAGCAGTTTATCGCCCCTCCAAGGGAATGGCTACACCTTC
CASSLSPLQGNGYTF
>.|TRBJ2-6|.|TRBV29-1
TGCAGCGTTGGTGGAGAGGACCCCTCTGGGGCCAACGTCCTGACTTTC
CSVGGEDPSGANVLTF
>.|TRBJ2-3|TRBD2|TRBV6-1
TGTGCCAGCAGTGTTTATCGACTAGCGGGGGGGGAAGATACGCAGTATTTT
CASSVYRLAGGEDTQYF
>.|TRBJ2-3|TRBD1|TRBV19
TGTGCCAGTACCCCAAGACAGGGATTCACAGATACGCAGTATTTT
CASTPRQGFTDTQYF
>.|TRBJ1-6|.|TRBV6-6
TGTGCCAGCAGCATATCGGACAGCTATAATTCACCCCTCCACTTT
CASSISDSYNSPLHF
>.|TRBJ1-2|.|TRBV5-1
TGCGCCAGCAGCTTGGGGGGGGACGCTGCTGGTGGCTACACCTTC
CASSLGGDAAGGYTF
>.|TRBJ2-5|.|TRBV29-1
TGCAGCGTTCCCTGGGGGCGTGCGACCCAGTACTTC
CSVPWGRATQYF
>.|TRBJ2-2|TRBD1|TRBV9
TGTGCCAGCAGCCTTCCCCGGACAGGGCACACCGGGGAGCTGTTTTTT
CASSLPRTGHTGELFF
>once|TRBJ2-5|TRBD2|TRBV6-7
TGTGCCAGCAGTTACTCTTCCGGGACTAGCGGGGGGGCGTTCCAGTACTTC
CASSYSSGTSGGAFQYF